The 31 T cell receptor beta chains in this list originate from one sample, sequenced in a study of blood T cell repertoires in COVID-19. This table comes from immunoSEQ multiplex PCR, and its TCRdb copy is limited to in-frame clones, with some not included. The sample consists of about 50,000 clones, approximately 86% of them appearing once. The sequenced sample consisted of peripheral blood. These receptor sequences come from a man aged 40-55 years with acute or convalescent COVID-19.

This clone has only a few counts. The V call is TRBV3-1 (or the pseudogene TRBV3-2), the J call TRBJ1-1, with a tentative D call TRBD1 (5 bases). Deletions cut 8 bases from V and 3 bases from J, with 10 bases between. Germline CDR1 LGHDT, CDR2 YNNKEL (reference sequence). CDR3 length: 12 amino acids. CDR3 loop: CASGGGYTEAFF. The CDR3, as DNA: TGTGCCAGCGGCGGGGGGTACACTGAAGCTTTCTTT.

The chain carries TRBV7-2 and TRBJ1-2; 9 nucleotides align to TRBD1. The CDR3 length is 17 residues. Germline V CDR1 and CDR2: SGHTA, FQGNSA. V lost 3 bases and J lost 3; bases outside the gene matches: 11. The CDR3 sequence is CASSFKPGQGIDYGYTF. The CDR3 DNA sequence: TGTGCCAGCAGCTTTAAACCGGGACAGGGTATCGACTATGGCTACACCTTC. The whole variable domain, filled in from reference TRBV7-2 and TRBJ1-2, reads GAGVSQSPSNKVTEKGKDVELRCDPISGHTALYWYRQSLGQGLEFLIYFQGNSAPDKSGLPSDRFSAERTGGSVSTLTIQRTQQEDSAVYLCASSFKPGQGIDYGYTFGSGTRLTVV.

The chain uses TRBV12-3 or TRBV12-4 and TRBJ2-7, with D hard to call. This CDR3 spans 13 amino acids. V was pared by 4 bases and J by 2 bases, with 9 bases between. The CDR3 sequence: CASSSGDAYEQYF. The CDR3 coding sequence is TGTGCCAGCAGTTCCGGAGACGCCTACGAGCAGTACTTC.

The rearrangement joins TRBV5-1 to TRBJ2-2; the match to TRBD1 covers 9 bases. The CDR3 is 18 amino acids. CDR1 is SGHRS, CDR2 YFSETQ, per germline. The trim removed 4 bases at V and 7 bases at J, leaving 17 bases unmatched. The CDR3 here is CASSASLTGTGMVGELFF. The CDR3 nucleotides read TGCGCCAGCAGCGCCTCTTTAACCGGGACAGGGATGGTCGGGGAGCTGTTTTTT.

The genes are TRBV5-1 and TRBJ2-3, with a weak D call TRBD2 (7 bases). Germline V gene lookup returns CDR1 SGHRS and CDR2 YFSETQ. Trimming shortened V by 5 bases and J by 2 bases, and 15 bases separated the two germline ends. This CDR3 contains 15 residues. The DNA for the CDR3 is TGCGCCAGCAGTGAGGGGGGGTGGAACACAGATACGCAGTATTTT. It specifies CASSEGGWNTDTQYF.

V is TRBV19 and J is TRBJ1-3; D not certain. The CDR3 consists of 15 residues. The germline V gene has CDR1 LNHDA and CDR2 SQIVND (reference sequence). Trimming took off 3 bases at V and 0 bases at J, with 9 bases between the two ends. The CDR3 sequence is CASSIHYSSGNTIYF. DNA of the CDR3: TGTGCCAGTAGTATCCATTACAGCTCTGGAAACACCATATATTTT.

The CDR3, as DNA: TGTGCCAGCAGCCAAGAAGGCGGGTCCTACGGTTCACCCCTCCACTTT. Encoded protein: CASSQEGGSYGSPLHF. The rearrangement links TRBV3-1 (or the pseudogene TRBV3-2) to TRBJ1-6, with D hard to call. The CDR3 consists of 16 residues. The V end was cut by 0 bases, the J end by 9 bases, with 15 bases between. Germline V lookup: CDR1 LGHDT, CDR2 YNNKEL (reference sequence).

This chain joins TRBV18 and TRBJ2-1; perhaps TRBD2 as D (9 bases). CDR1 KGHSH and CDR2 LQKENI come from the germline V gene. This CDR3 contains 18 residues. The ends were cut back, 3 bases at V and 6 bases at J, with 24 bases in the middle. The CDR3 spells CASSPGTGVAGAANEQFF. CDR3 coding DNA: TGTGCCAGCTCACCCGGGACAGGTGTAGCGGGAGCGGCCAATGAGCAGTTCTTC.

This chain connects TRBV19 to TRBJ2-3; TRBD2 aligns across 7 bases. The CDR3 has 16 amino acids. With V trimmed by 5 bases and J by 2 bases, 10 bases remained unmatched. The V gene's germline CDR1 is LNHDA and CDR2 SQIVND (reference sequence). CDR3 loop: CASSPTSSGLTDTQYF. The CDR3 DNA reads as TGTGCCAGTAGTCCCACTTCTAGCGGACTCACAGATACGCAGTATTTT.

The rearrangement uses TRBV5-1 and TRBJ2-3; a weak D match, TRBD2 (7 bases). The V and J ends lost 3 bases and 4 bases respectively, with 12 bases between them. The CDR3 sequence is 14 residues long. Germline V gene sequence: CDR1 SGHRS, CDR2 YFSETQ. The DNA of the CDR3 is TGCGCCAGCAGCTCTAAGGGGGGGGCAGATACGCAGTATTTT. As protein: CASSSKGGADTQYF.

The V call is TRBV21-1, the J call TRBJ1-5; TRBD1 is taken as the D call from the table, unchecked against the DNA. TRBV21-1 is a documented pseudogene. CDR3 length: 15 amino acids. The CDR3: CASSGPGAFDQPQHF. Here the CDR3 DNA reads TGTGCCAGCAGCGGGCCAGGGGCATTCGATCAGCCCCAGCATTTT.

The rearrangement uses TRBV19 and TRBJ2-1; 10 bases map to TRBD1. With V trimmed by 4 bases and J by 0 bases, 6 bases remained unmatched. CDR3 length: 17 residues. In germline, CDR1 is LNHDA, CDR2 SQIVND (reference sequence). CDR3 sequence reads: CASSRSGQGSSYNEQFF. The DNA for the CDR3 is TGTGCCAGTAGTAGGTCGGGACAGGGGAGCTCCTACAATGAGCAGTTCTTC.

The CDR3 nucleotides are TGTGCCTGGACAGGCAGTCACAACTATGGCTACACCTTC. It translates to CAWTGSHNYGYTF. The chain is built from TRBV30 and TRBJ1-2; D unclear. Per germline, CDR1 GTSNPN and CDR2 SVGIG (reference sequence). The CDR3 is 13 amino acids. V was clipped by 4 bases and J by 2 bases, with 11 bases between them.

The gene calls are TRBV7-2 and TRBJ1-6; possibly TRBD1 for D (5 bases). V was shortened by 1 base and J by 7 bases, with 5 bases between the two germline ends. Per germline, CDR1 SGHTA and CDR2 FQGNSA. The CDR3 runs to 13 residues. In DNA form, the CDR3 reads TGTGCCAGCAGCTTAGAGGGGAATTCACCCCTCCACTTT. Its translation: CASSLEGNSPLHF.

The chain recombines TRBV20-1 with TRBJ2-7; 8 nucleotides line up with TRBD2. The CDR3 totals 13 residues. CDR1 and CDR2 (germline): DFQATT, SNEGSKA (reference sequence). V was pared by 3 bases and J by 9 bases, with 10 bases of the junction left unmatched. In DNA form, the CDR3 reads TGCAGTGCTAGTCGAAGCGGGAGTTTAGGGCAGTACTTC. Translated: CSASRSGSLGQYF.

The chain couples TRBV18 to TRBJ1-5, with TRBD1 matching 7 bases. This CDR3 region has 15 residues. CDR1 is KGHSH, CDR2 LQKENI, per germline. The junction had 7 bases not matched to a gene; V was cut back by 4 bases and J by 4 bases. In nucleotides, the CDR3 is TGTGCCAGCTCACTATTACAGGGGCAGAATCAGCCCCAGCATTTT. Protein sequence: CASSLLQGQNQPQHF.

CDR3 in DNA: TGCGCCAGCAGCCCAGACACCAATCAGCCCCAGCATTTT. Translation: CASSPDTNQPQHF. The V gene is TRBV5-1, the J gene TRBJ1-5, with unresolved D. Per the germline V gene, CDR1 is SGHRS and CDR2 is YFSETQ. V lost 4 bases to trimming and J lost 3 bases, with 8 bases between them. This CDR3 is 13 amino acids long.

This chain links TRBV24-1 with TRBJ2-3; 12 nucleotides match TRBD2. This CDR3 spans 16 amino acids. Germline CDR1 is KGHDR and CDR2 is SFDVKD. The junction had 4 bases not matched to a gene; V was cut back by 3 bases and J by 4 bases. CDR3 residues: CATSDALAGGPDTQYF. Here the CDR3 DNA reads TGTGCCACCAGTGATGCTCTAGCGGGGGGGCCAGATACGCAGTATTTT.

The V call is TRBV25-1, the J call TRBJ2-1; a possible D gene is TRBD1 (7 bases). The germline CDR1 and CDR2 sequences are MGHDK and SYGVNS. V dropped 0 bases and J dropped 4 bases, with 13 bases sitting between them. The CDR3 totals 16 residues. The CDR3 bases are TGTGCCAGCAGTGAATACAGGACAGGAGGGTACAATGAGCAGTTCTTC. Translation: CASSEYRTGGYNEQFF.

The chain joins TRBV6-5 to TRBJ1-3, with a weak D call TRBD1 (5 bases). This CDR3 comprises 13 residues. The V and J ends lost 7 bases and 1 base respectively, with 8 bases between them. Germline values: CDR1 MNHEY, CDR2 SVGAGI. CDR3 sequence reads: CASTGGSGNTIYF. The CDR3 nucleotides read TGTGCCAGCACTGGGGGGTCTGGAAACACCATATATTTT.

This clone counts as medium-sized. The chain uses TRBV3-1 (or the pseudogene TRBV3-2) and TRBJ1-1, with D hard to call. Trimming left V 7 bases short and J 0 bases short, with 12 bases between. From germline, CDR1 is LGHDT and CDR2 YNNKEL (reference sequence). The CDR3 spans 14 residues. CDR3 sequence: CASTSWGVNTEAFF. In DNA, the CDR3 is TGTGCCAGCACCTCATGGGGAGTGAACACTGAAGCTTTCTTT.

The V call is TRBV7-9, the J call TRBJ1-1; perhaps TRBD1 as D (5 bases). V was cut by 2 bases and J by 0 bases, with 7 bases left in between. The CDR3 consists of 14 residues. From germline, CDR1 is SEHNR and CDR2 FQNEAQ (reference sequence). CDR3 region: CASSLQGVNTEAFF. Here the CDR3 DNA reads TGTGCCAGCAGCTTACAGGGTGTGAACACTGAAGCTTTCTTT.

This sequence joins TRBV7-9 and TRBJ1-1; TRBD1 matches at 9 bases. J gave up 3 bases and V 6 bases, and 5 bases lay outside the gene matches. The length of the CDR3 is 14 residues. CDR1 and CDR2 from the germline V gene are SEHNR and FQNEAQ (reference sequence). The CDR3 spells CASSPRQGDTEAFF. CDR3 nucleotide sequence: TGTGCCAGCAGTCCTAGACAGGGGGACACTGAAGCTTTCTTT.

CDR3 bases: TGTGCCAGCAGCCCCCCGTCAGGTTTAACCCAGTACTTC. As protein: CASSPPSGLTQYF. The chain is built from TRBV3-1 (or the pseudogene TRBV3-2) and TRBJ2-5; D is undetermined. The CDR3 has 13 residues. V was cut by 4 bases and J by 8 bases, with 14 bases left in between. Looked up from germline, CDR1 is LGHDT and CDR2 is YNNKEL (reference sequence).

The V call is TRBV6-6, the J call TRBJ1-6; D unresolved. The V end lost 2 bases, the J end lost 7 bases, and 12 bases lay between the germline ends. The CDR3 has 15 amino acids. Germline CDR1 is MNHNY and CDR2 is SVGAGI (reference sequence). The chain's CDR3 is CASSYVTGKNSPLHF. The CDR3 nucleotides read TGTGCCAGCAGTTACGTGACGGGAAAAAATTCACCCCTCCACTTT.

The genes are TRBV10-3 and TRBJ1-3; possibly TRBD1 for D (6 bases). Germline CDR1 is ENHRY and CDR2 is SYGVKD. The germline V and J ends were trimmed by 0 bases and 2 bases, with 11 bases remaining between them. The CDR3 covers 16 residues. Here the CDR3 reads CAISESGTRTGNTIYF. The CDR3 region has the DNA TGTGCCATCAGTGAGTCAGGGACAAGGACTGGAAACACCATATATTTT.

This clone turned up a few times. The V call is TRBV5-1, the J call TRBJ1-2, with 7 bases matching TRBD1. CDR1 SGHRS and CDR2 YFSETQ come from the germline V gene. V dropped 4 bases and J dropped 5; count of bases not matched to a gene: 11. The CDR3 extends over 15 amino acids. This CDR3 reads CASSDPTGTKYGYTF. The CDR3 DNA reads as TGCGCCAGCAGCGACCCGACAGGGACAAAGTATGGCTACACCTTC.

This chain connects TRBV2 to TRBJ1-6, with a tentative D call TRBD1 (5 bases). Trimming removed 6 bases from V and 9 bases from J, with 18 bases in between. The CDR3 is 15 amino acids. From germline, CDR1 is SNHLY and CDR2 FYNNEI. CDR3 loop: CASRGRGIEASPLHF. CDR3 bases: TGTGCCAGCAGAGGTAGGGGAATCGAGGCTTCACCCCTCCACTTT.

The chain uses TRBV6-5 and TRBJ1-5; D perhaps matches TRBD1 (6 bases). This CDR3 has 14 residues. Trimming left V 5 bases short and J 2 bases short, with 10 bases between. CDR1 and CDR2 from the germline V gene are MNHEY and SVGAGI. The CDR3 nucleotides are TGTGCCAGCAGTCCCAGGGGAGGCAATCAGCCCCAGCATTTT. Translating gives CASSPRGGNQPQHF.

This clone was detected only once. The V gene is TRBV5-6, the J gene TRBJ1-3; D unclear. Germline assignment: CDR1 SGHDT and CDR2 YYEEEE. The CDR3 length is 13 residues. V gave up 2 bases and J gave up 3 bases, with 6 bases separating them. As DNA, the CDR3 is TGTGCCAGCAGCTTTAGTGTTGGAAACACCATATATTTT. Encoded protein: CASSFSVGNTIYF.

The gene calls are TRBV5-4 and TRBJ2-5; TRBD2 matches 9 bases. CDR1 is SGHNT, CDR2 YYREEE, per germline (reference sequence). The CDR3 covers 17 residues. Trimming cost V 0 bases and J 5 bases; bases outside gene matches: 11. The CDR3 nucleotides read TGTGCCAGCAGCTTGGTCGTCGGTAGCGGGAGAGGTGAGACCCAGTACTTC. Amino acids: CASSLVVGSGRGETQYF.